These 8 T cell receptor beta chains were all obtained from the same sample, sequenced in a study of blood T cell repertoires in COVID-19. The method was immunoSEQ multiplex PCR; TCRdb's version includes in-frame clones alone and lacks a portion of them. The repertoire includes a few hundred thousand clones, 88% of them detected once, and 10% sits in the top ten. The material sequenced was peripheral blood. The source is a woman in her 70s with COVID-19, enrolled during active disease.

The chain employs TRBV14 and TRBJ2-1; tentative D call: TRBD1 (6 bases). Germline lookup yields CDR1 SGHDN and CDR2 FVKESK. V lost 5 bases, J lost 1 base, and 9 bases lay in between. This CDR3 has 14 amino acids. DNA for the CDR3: TGTGCCAGCAGCGCGCAGGGGTCCTACAATGAGCAGTTCTTC. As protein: CASSAQGSYNEQFF.

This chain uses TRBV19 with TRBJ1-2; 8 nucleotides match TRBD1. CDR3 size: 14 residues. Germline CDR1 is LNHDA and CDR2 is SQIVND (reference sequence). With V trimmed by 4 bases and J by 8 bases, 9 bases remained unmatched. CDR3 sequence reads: CASSKSQGADGYTF. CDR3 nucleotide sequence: TGTGCCAGTAGTAAATCCCAGGGGGCGGACGGCTACACCTTC.

CDR3 bases: TGTGCCTGTGGATACAGGGGGGGTGGCACTGAAGCTTTCTTT. Translating gives CACGYRGGGTEAFF. This chain links TRBV30 with TRBJ1-1; the match to TRBD1 covers 8 bases. Per the germline V gene, CDR1 is GTSNPN and CDR2 is SVGIG (reference sequence). The CDR3 is made up of 14 amino acids. Germline trimming cut 6 bases from V and 4 bases from J; bases unmatched to any gene: 10.

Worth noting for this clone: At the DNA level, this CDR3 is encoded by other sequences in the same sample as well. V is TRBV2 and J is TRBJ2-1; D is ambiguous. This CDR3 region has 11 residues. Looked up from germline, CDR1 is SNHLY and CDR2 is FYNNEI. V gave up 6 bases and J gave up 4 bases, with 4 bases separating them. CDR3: CASRSYNEQFF. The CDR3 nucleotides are TGTGCCAGCAGGAGTTACAATGAGCAGTTCTTC.

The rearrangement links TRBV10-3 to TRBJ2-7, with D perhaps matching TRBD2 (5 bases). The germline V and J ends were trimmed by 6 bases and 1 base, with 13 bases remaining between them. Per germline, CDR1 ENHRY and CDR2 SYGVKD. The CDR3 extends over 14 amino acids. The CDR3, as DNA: TGTGCCATCAGCGACCCTCGGGGTTCCTACGAGCAGTACTTC. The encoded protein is CAISDPRGSYEQYF.

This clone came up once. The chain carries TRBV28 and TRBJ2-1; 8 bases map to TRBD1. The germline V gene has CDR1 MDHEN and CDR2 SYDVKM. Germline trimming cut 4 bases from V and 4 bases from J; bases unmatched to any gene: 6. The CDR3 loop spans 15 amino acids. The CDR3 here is CASSSPGDRYNEQFF. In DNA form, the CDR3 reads TGTGCCAGCAGTTCCCCCGGGGACAGGTACAATGAGCAGTTCTTC.

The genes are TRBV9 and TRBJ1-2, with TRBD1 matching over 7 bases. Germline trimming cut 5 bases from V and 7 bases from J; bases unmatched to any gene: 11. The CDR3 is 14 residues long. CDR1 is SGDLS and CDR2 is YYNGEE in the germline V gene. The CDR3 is CASRKEGASSGYTF. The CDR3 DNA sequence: TGTGCCAGCAGAAAAGAGGGGGCGTCGAGTGGCTACACCTTC.

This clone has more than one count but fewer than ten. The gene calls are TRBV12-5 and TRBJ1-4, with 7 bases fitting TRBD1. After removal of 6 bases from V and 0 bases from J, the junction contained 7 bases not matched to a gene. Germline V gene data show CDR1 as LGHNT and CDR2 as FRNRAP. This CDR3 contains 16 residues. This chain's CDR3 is CASGHTDRATNEKLFF. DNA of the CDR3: TGTGCTAGTGGCCACACCGACAGGGCAACTAATGAAAAACTGTTTTTT.